The text below deals with one TCR beta chain. Its cognate antigen is unknown. Those donors who had ophthalmopathy presented with moderate-to-severe activity, a CAS of ≥3, a NOSPECS of ≥4 and a duration under 3 months. Ineligible for inclusion were patients with other autoimmune diseases, uncontrolled infections, pregnancy or lactation. It was on clinical symptoms, serum thyroxine, TRAb, thyroid ultrasound and orbital computed tomography that diagnosis relied. These data belong to a study of Graves' ophthalmopathy and Graves' hyperthyroidism. Amplification targeted the TCR beta CDR3 regions, with RNA transcripts as the source material. Following a first-round RT-PCR that used HTBI primers, a second-round multiplex PCR was carried out. TCRdb reprocessed the multiplex PCR reads via MiXCR and lists one record per CDR3 protein. This table holds approximately 700,000 distinct CDR3 sequences, around 40% found once.

Study outcomes and limitations: Blood also contained most of the expanded thyroid clonotypes above 0.001 frequency.

The specimen was peripheral blood. The sequence was collected from an adult man with Graves' ophthalmopathy.

CDR3 sequence: CSASLARTYEQYF. CDR3 bases: TGCAGTGCTAGTTTGGCCCGGACCTACGAGCAGTACTTC. This chain links TRBV20-1 with TRBJ2-7; D unresolved. V gave up 3 bases and J gave up 2 bases, with 11 bases separating them. The CDR3 consists of 13 residues. Germline CDR1 reads DFQATT; CDR2 reads SNEGSKA (reference sequence).